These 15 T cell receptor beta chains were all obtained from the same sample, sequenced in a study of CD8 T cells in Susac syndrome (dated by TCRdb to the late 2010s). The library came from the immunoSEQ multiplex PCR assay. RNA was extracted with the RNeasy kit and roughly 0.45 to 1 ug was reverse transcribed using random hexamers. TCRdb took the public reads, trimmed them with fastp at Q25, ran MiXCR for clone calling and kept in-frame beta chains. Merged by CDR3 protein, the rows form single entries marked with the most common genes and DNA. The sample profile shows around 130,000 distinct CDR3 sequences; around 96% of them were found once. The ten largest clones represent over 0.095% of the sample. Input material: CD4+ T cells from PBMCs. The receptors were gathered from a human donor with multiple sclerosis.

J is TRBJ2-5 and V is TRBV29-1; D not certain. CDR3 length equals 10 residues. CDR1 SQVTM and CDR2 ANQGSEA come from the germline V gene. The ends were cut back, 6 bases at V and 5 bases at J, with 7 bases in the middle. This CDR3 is CSVGPETQYF. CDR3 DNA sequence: TGCAGCGTCGGCCCGGAGACCCAGTACTTC. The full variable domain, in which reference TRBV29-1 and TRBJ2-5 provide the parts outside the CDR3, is SAVISQKPSRDICQRGTSLTIQCQVDSQVTMMFWYRQQPGQSLTLIATANQGSEATYESGFVIDKFPISRPNLTFSTLTVSNMSPEDSSIYLCSVGPETQYFGPGTRLLVL.

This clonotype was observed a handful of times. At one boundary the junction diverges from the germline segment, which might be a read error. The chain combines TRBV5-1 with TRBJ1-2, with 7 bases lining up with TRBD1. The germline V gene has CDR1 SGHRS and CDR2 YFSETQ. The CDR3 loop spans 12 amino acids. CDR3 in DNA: TGTGCCAGCAGCTTTCAGGGGGATGGCTACACCTTC. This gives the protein CASSFQGDGYTF.

The CDR3 protein is CATTQREWGGELFF. The DNA for the CDR3 is TGTGCCACCACGCAGCGGGAGTGGGGCGGGGAGCTGTTTTTT. This rearrangement joins TRBV15 to TRBJ2-2; 8 positions agree with TRBD2. V was pared by 7 bases and J by 7 bases, with 8 bases of the junction left unmatched. There are 14 residues in the CDR3. CDR1 LNHNV and CDR2 YYDKDF come from the germline V gene (reference sequence).

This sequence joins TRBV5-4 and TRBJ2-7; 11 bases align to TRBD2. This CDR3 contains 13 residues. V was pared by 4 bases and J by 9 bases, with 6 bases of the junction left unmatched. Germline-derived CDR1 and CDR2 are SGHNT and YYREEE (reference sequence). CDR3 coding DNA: TGTGCCAGCAGCCCCCAGACTAGCGGGACGCAGTACTTC. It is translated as CASSPQTSGTQYF.

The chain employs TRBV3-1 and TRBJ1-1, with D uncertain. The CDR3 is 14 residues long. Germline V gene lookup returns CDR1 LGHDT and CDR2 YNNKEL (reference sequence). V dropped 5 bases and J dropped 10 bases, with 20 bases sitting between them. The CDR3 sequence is CASSGKSSQHGAFF. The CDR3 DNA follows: TGTGCCAGCAGCGGAAAAAGCTCTCAACACGGAGCTTTCTTT.

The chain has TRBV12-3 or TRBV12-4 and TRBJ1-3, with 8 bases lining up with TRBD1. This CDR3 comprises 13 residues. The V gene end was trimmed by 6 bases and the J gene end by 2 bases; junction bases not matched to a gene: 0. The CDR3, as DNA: TGTGCCAGCAGACAGGGGGCTGGAAACACCATATATTTT. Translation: CASRQGAGNTIYF.

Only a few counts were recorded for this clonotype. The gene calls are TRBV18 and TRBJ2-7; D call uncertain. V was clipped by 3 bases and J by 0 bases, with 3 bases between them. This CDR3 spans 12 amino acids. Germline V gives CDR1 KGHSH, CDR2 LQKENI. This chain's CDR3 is CASSPNSYEQYF. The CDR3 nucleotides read TGTGCCAGCTCACCCAACTCCTACGAGCAGTACTTC.

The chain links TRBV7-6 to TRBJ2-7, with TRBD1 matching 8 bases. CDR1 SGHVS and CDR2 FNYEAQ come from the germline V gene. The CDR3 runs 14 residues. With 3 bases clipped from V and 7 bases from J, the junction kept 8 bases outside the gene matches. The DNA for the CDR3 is TGTGCCAGCAGCTTCGGACAGGGCTTGGGTGAGCAGTACTTC. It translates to CASSFGQGLGEQYF.

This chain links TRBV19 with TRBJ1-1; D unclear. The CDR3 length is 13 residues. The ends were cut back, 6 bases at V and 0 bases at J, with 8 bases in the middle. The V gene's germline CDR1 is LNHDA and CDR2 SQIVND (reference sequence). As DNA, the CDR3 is TGTGCCAGTAGACTGAGTCTGAACACTGAAGCTTTCTTT. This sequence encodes CASRLSLNTEAFF.

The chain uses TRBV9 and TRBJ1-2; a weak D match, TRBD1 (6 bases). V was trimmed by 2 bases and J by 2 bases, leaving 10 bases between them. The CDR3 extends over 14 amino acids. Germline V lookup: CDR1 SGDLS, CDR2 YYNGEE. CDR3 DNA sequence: TGTGCCAGCAGCGTCATAGGGACAAACTATGGCTACACCTTC. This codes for CASSVIGTNYGYTF. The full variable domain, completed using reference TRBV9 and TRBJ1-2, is DSGVTQTPKHLITATGQRVTLRCSPRSGDLSVYWYQQSLDQGLQFLIQYYNGEERAKGNILERFSAQQFPDLHSELNLSSLELGDSALYFCASSVIGTNYGYTFGSGTRLTVV.

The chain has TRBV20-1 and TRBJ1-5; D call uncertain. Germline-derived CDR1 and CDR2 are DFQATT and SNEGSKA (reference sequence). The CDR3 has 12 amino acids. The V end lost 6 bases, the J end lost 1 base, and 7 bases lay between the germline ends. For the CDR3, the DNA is TGCAGTGCCCAACGGAGCAATCAGCCCCAGCATTTT. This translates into CSAQRSNQPQHF.

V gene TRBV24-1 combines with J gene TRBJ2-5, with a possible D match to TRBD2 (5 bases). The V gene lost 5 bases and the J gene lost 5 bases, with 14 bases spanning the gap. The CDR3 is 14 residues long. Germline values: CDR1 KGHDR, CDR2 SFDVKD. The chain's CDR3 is CATSGESGSETQYF. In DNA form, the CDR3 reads TGTGCCACCAGTGGCGAAAGTGGGAGCGAGACCCAGTACTTC.

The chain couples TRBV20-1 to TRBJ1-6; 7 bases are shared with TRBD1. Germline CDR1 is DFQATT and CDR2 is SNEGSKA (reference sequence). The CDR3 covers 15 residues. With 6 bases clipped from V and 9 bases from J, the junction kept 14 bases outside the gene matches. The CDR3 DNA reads TGCAGTGCCCGCCGACAGGGAGGCTTATCTTCACCCCTCCACTTT. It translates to CSARRQGGLSSPLHF.

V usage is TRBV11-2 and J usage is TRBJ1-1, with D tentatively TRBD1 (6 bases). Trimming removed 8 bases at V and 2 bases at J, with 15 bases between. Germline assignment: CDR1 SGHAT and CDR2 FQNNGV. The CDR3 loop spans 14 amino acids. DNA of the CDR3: TGTGCCAGCCAGCTAGGGGGGGGTAACACTGAAGCTTTCTTT. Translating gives CASQLGGGNTEAFF.

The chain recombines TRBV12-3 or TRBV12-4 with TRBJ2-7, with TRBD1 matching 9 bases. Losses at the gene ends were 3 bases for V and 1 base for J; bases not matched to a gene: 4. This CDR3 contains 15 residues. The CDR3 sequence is CASSFSGTGSYEQYF. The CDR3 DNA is TGTGCCAGCAGTTTTTCAGGGACAGGGTCCTACGAGCAGTACTTC.